This T cell receptor beta chain was captured by sequencing in a study of post-analysis software for immune sequencing data. Study information: Relapsing-remitting, secondary progressive and progressive-relapsing courses of multiple sclerosis were included.

The germline V gene encodes CDR1 WSHSY and CDR2 SAAADI. The CDR3 totals 14 residues. Overall study findings and caveats: Multiple sclerosis patients showed significantly lower normalized Chao1 diversity than controls did. Samples made in the same batch grouped tightly together by F measure. The study found TRBV5-6, TRBV5-1 and TRBV20-1 among about 5 TRBV segments more frequent in patients than controls.

In this sample, this clonotype turned up once. Antigen specificity is unknown. Mismatch with germline at one junction end may stem from a read error. TCR beta cDNA libraries included unique molecular identifiers. There were about 0.85 to 11 million T cells, and 480,000 or so cDNA molecules came from them. TCRdb reprocessed the PCR reads with MiXCR, giving one entry per CDR3 protein. In the table there are approximately 660,000 distinct CDR3 sequences, approximately 59% of which are singletons. Sequencing was done on a sample of blood. V gene TRBV10-2 combines with J gene TRBJ2-7; D remains unclear. The sequence derives from a girl aged 2 to 9 with multiple sclerosis. The CDR3 coding sequence is TGCGCCAGCAGGGAGTCTAGGGCAGACTACGAGCAGTACTTC. This codes for CASRESRADYEQYF.